The clone carrying this TCR beta chain was picked up many times. Its cognate antigen is unknown. The source of the sample is a study of response to subunit inactivated influenza vaccine. Overall study findings and caveats: Only a handful of new T cells, the authors suggested, are recruited with each seasonal influenza vaccination.

Each CDR3 protein gets one entry after TCRdb re-called the RT-PCR reads with MiXCR. The sample shows 500,000 to 600,000 distinct CDR3 sequences, 12% of them seen only once. V shed 5 bases and J shed 8 bases, with 13 bases lying between them. This CDR3 has 13 residues. This material consisted of PBMCs from blood, taken on the day of vaccination. The V gene is TRBV12-3 or TRBV12-4, the J gene TRBJ2-1; D is unclear. The clonotype was recovered from a man between 50 and 59 years old who received an inactivated influenza vaccine. CDR3 DNA: TGTGCCAGCAGTCAATTCGAAGTCCATGAGCAGTTCTTC. Protein: CASSQFEVHEQFF.